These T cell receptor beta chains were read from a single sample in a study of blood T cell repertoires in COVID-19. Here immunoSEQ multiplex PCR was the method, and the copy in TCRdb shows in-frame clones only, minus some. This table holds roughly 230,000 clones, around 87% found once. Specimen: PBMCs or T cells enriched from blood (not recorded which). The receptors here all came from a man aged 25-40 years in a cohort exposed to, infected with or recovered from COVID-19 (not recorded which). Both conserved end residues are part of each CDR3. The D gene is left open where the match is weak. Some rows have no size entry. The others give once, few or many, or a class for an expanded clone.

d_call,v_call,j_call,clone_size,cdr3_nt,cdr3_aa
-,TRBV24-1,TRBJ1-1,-,TGTGCCACCAGTCTGGCGGGCGGCACTGAAGCTTTCTTT,CATSLAGGTEAFF
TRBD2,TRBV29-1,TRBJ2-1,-,TGCAGCGTCGAGCGAGGACTAGCGGGAGTCGGCAATGAGCAGTTCTTC,CSVERGLAGVGNEQFF
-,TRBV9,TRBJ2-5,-,TGTGCCAGCAGCCCCCTCGGCGGGGCAGTCCAAGAGACCCAGTACTTC,CASSPLGGAVQETQYF
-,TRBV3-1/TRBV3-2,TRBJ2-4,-,TGTGCCAGCAATAGAAGGGGGAGGGCCAACATTCAGTACTTC,CASNRRGRANIQYF
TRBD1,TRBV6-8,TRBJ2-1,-,TGTGCCAGCAGCAAGGGACAGGGGGGCCACAATGAGCAGTTCTTC,CASSKGQGGHNEQFF
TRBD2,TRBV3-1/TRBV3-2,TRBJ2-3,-,TGTGCCAGCTATTCCGGGAGGAGCACAGATACGCAGTATTTT,CASYSGRSTDTQYF
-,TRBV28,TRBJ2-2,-,TGTGCCAGCAGTCCTTTTTGGAGTTACACCGGGGAGCTGTTTTTT,CASSPFWSYTGELFF
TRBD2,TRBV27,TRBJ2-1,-,TGTGCCAGCAGGCTTAGCGGGAGCAACAATGAGCAGTTCTTC,CASRLSGSNNEQFF
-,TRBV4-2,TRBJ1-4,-,TGTGCCAGCAGCCAAGATCTTGGGGGCTCAACTATTAATGAAAAACTGTTTTTT,CASSQDLGGSTINEKLFF
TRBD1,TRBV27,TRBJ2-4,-,TGTGCCAGCAGTTTACAGGGGGCCGGGAACATTCAGTACTTC,CASSLQGAGNIQYF
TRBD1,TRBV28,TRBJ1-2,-,TGTGCCAGCAGTCTACCGGGACAGGCTAACTATGGCTACACCTTC,CASSLPGQANYGYTF
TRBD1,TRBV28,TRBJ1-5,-,TGTGCCAGCGATAAGGACAGGGTAAATCAGCCCCAGCATTTT,CASDKDRVNQPQHF
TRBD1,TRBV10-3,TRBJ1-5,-,TGTGCCATCAGTGAGTCGATCAGGGGGTCTGATCAGCCCCAGCATTTT,CAISESIRGSDQPQHF
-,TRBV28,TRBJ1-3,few,TGTGCCAGCAGTTTGCTCTCAGGAAACTCTGGAAACACCATATATTTT,CASSLLSGNSGNTIYF
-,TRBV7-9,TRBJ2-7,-,TGTGCCAGCAGCTCCGAGAAATTCGGGAGAAGAGACGAGCAGTACTTC,CASSSEKFGRRDEQYF
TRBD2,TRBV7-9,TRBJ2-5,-,TGTGCCAGCAGCCCTACTAGCGGACAAGAGACCCAGTACTTC,CASSPTSGQETQYF
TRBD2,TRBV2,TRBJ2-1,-,TGTGCCAGCAGAAGGTCTAGCGGGAGATACAATGAGCAGTTCTTC,CASRRSSGRYNEQFF
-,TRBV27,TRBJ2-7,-,TGTGCCAGCAGTTTAACGGGGTGGGAGCAGTACTTC,CASSLTGWEQYF
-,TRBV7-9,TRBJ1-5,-,TGTGCCAGCAGCCAGTTATCGGGGAGCAATCAGCCCCAGCATTTT,CASSQLSGSNQPQHF
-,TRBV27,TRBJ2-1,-,TGTGCCAGCAGTTTTTTCGGGATCTCCTACAATGAGCAGTTCTTC,CASSFFGISYNEQFF
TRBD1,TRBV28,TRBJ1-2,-,TGTGCCAGCCAGGGGGCCTTGGAAGACTATGGCTACACCTTC,CASQGALEDYGYTF
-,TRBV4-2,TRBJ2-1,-,TGTGCCAGCAGCCAAGGGGGGGGGCAGGGGGCCAATGAGCAGTTCTTC,CASSQGGGQGANEQFF
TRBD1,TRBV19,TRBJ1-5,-,TGTGCCAGCCGACAGGGAGAGAGCAATCAGCCCCAGCATTTT,CASRQGESNQPQHF
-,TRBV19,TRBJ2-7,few,TGTGCCAGCCGGGGACCGGGAGATAACTACGAGCAGTACTTC,CASRGPGDNYEQYF
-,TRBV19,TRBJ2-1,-,TGTGCCAGTAGTATGGAAGAAGGAGCTTCCTACAATGAGCAGTTCTTC,CASSMEEGASYNEQFF
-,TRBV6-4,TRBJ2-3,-,TGTGCCAGCAGTGACGGGAGCGGCACAGATACGCAGTATTTT,CASSDGSGTDTQYF
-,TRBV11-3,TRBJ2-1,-,TGTGCCAGCAGCTCTCCTGGCGGGGTCAGGCAGTTCTTC,CASSSPGGVRQFF
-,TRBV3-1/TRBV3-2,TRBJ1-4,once,TGTGCCAGCAGCCCCCGAGAGGTACGGGACTCTAATGAAAAACTGTTTTTT,CASSPREVRDSNEKLFF
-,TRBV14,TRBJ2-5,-,TGTGCCAGCAGCCAAGTTGTAAGAGCACAAGAGACCCAGTACTTC,CASSQVVRAQETQYF
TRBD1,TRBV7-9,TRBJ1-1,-,TGTGCCAGCAGCGGACAGGGGGCGCTGACTGAAACTTTCTTT,CASSGQGALTETFF
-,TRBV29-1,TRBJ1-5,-,TGCAGCGTTGACTTGGAGGGAAGGACCCGCAATCAGCCCCAGCATTTT,CSVDLEGRTRNQPQHF
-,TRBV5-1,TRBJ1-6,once,TGCGCCAGCAGCATCAGCCCGGGGGGTAATTCACCCCTCCACTTT,CASSISPGGNSPLHF
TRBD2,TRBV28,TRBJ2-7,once,TGTGCCAGCAGTCCCAGGGCGGGAGGTTTATACGAGCAGTACTTC,CASSPRAGGLYEQYF
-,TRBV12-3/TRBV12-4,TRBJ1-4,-,TGTGCCAGCGGCGGGGGGACTAATGAAAAACTGTTTTTT,CASGGGTNEKLFF
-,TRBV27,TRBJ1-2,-,TGTGCCAGCAGTTTATCTTGGGGGGGGTATGGCTACACCTTC,CASSLSWGGYGYTF
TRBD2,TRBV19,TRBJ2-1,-,TGTGCCAGTAGTATAAGCGGGACTAGCGCTTTAAATGACGCCTACAATGAGCAGTTCTTC,CASSISGTSALNDAYNEQFF
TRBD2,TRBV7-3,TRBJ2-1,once,TGTGCCAGCAGGTTTAGCGGGAGTTCCTACAATGAGCAGTTCTTC,CASRFSGSSYNEQFF
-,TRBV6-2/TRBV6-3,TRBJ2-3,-,TGTGCCAGCAGTTACTCGTACAGCGAGGGAGATACGCAGTATTTT,CASSYSYSEGDTQYF
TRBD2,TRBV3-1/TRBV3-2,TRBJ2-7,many,TGTGCCAGCAGCCCTCCCCACCAGAGCGGGAGTAAATCCTACGAGCAGTACTTC,CASSPPHQSGSKSYEQYF
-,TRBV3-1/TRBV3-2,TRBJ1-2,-,TGTGCCAGCAGCCTGGCGGGGCTGGAGGGGACCTTC,CASSLAGLEGTF
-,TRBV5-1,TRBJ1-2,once,TGCGCCAGCAGCTCCACTCTATATGGCTACACCTTC,CASSSTLYGYTF
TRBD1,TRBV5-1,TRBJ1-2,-,TGCGCCAGCAGCGGACAGGGGGATTGGGGCTACACCTTC,CASSGQGDWGYTF
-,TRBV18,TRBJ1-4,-,TGTGCCAGCTCACCACAGGGGCTAAATGAAAAACTGTTTTTT,CASSPQGLNEKLFF
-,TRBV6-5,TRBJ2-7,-,TGTGCCAGCAGTTACGGGACTTCTAGCTCCTACGAGCAGTACTTC,CASSYGTSSSYEQYF
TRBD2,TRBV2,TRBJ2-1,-,TGTGCCAGCAGTGATTGGGGACTAGCGGGAGGAGGGGTCCATGAGCAGTTCTTC,CASSDWGLAGGGVHEQFF
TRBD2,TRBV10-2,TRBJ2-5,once,TGCGCCAGCAGTGGGGAGGGCGGAGAGACCCAGTACTTC,CASSGEGGETQYF
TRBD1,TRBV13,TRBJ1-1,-,TGTGCCAGCAGCCCTATAGGGACAGGAAAATACACTGAAGCTTTCTTT,CASSPIGTGKYTEAFF
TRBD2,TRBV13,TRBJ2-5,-,TGTGCCAGCAGCCATAGGGAGGGTATGGAGACCCAGTACTTC,CASSHREGMETQYF
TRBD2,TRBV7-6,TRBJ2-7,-,TGTGCCAGCAGCTTAGGGAGCGGGAGGTACGAGCAGTACTTC,CASSLGSGRYEQYF
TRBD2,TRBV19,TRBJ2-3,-,TGTGCCAGTAGTATAGCGGCCGGGACTACCGGACCCCCAGATACGCAGTATTTT,CASSIAAGTTGPPDTQYF
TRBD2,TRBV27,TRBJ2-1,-,TGTGCCAGCAGTTTATCGGTGGGAGGGGTCCGCAATGAGCAGTTCTTC,CASSLSVGGVRNEQFF